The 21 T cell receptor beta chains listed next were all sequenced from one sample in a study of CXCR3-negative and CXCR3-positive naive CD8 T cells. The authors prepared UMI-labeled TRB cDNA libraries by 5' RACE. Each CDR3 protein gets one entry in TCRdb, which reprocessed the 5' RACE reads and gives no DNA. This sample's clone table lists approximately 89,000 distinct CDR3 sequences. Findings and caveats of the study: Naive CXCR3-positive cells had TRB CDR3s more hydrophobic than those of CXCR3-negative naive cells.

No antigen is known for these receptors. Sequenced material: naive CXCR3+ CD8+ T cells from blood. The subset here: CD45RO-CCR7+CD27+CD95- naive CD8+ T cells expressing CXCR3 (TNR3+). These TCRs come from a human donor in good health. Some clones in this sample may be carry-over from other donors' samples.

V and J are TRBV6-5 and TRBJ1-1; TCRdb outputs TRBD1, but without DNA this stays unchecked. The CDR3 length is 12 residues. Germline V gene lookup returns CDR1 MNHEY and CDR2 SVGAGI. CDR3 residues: CASSYRGSEAFF.

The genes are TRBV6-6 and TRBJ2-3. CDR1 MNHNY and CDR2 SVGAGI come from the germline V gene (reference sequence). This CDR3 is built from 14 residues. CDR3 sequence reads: CASSYGLRTDTQYF.

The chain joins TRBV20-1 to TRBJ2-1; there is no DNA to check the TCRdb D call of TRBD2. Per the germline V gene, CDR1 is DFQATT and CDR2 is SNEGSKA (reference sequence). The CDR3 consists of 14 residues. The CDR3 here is CSAETSGGLAEQFF.

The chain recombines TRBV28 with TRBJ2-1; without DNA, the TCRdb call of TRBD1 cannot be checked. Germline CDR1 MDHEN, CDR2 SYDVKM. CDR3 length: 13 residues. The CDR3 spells CASSFYRGSKQFF.

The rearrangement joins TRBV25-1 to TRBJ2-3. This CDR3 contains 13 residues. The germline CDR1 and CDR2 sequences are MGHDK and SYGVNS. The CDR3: CASSEFTTDTQYF.

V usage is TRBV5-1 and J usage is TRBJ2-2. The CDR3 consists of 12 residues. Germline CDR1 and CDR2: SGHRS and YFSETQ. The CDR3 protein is CASTRGTGELFF.

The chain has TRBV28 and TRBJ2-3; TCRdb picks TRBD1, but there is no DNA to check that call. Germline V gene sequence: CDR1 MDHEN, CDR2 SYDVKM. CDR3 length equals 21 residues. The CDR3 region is CASSLISEPHPGQPVKDTQYF. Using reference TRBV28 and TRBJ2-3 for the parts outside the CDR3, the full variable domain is DVKVTQSSRYLVKRTGEKVFLECVQDMDHENMFWYRQDPGLGLRLIYFSYDVKMKEKGDIPEGYSVSREKKERFSLILESASTNQTSMYLCASSLISEPHPGQPVKDTQYFGPGTRLTVL.

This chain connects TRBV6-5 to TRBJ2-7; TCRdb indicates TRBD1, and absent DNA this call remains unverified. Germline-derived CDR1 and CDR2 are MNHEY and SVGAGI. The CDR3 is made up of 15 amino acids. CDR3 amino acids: CASSYGQGSSYEQYF.

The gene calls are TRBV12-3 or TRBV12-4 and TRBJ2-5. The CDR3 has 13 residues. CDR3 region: CASSLEVRETQYF.

The CDR3 reads CASSLGTGGLETQYF. This sequence joins TRBV7-7 and TRBJ2-5; no DNA is available, so the TRBD1 call from TCRdb remains unchecked. This CDR3 is 15 amino acids long. Per the germline V gene, CDR1 is SSHAT and CDR2 is FNYEAQ (reference sequence).

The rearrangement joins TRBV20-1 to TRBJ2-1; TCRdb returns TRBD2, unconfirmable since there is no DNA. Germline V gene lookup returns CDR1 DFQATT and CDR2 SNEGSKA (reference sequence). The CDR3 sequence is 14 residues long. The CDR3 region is CSARTSGRVNEQFF.

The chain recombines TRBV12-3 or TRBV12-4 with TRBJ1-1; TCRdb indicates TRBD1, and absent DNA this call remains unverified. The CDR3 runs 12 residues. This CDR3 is CASSSPRDGAFF.

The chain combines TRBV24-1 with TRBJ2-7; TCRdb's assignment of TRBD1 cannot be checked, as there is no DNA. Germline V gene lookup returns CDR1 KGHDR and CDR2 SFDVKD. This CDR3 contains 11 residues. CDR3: CATGIGGEQYF.

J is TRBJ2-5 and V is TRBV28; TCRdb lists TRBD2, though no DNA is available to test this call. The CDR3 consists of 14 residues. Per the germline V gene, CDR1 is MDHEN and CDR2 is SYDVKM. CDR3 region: CASSFEGLTGTQYF.

CDR3 in amino acids: CASSLTDGLAGPRSHNEQFF. The chain uses TRBV7-3 and TRBJ2-1; without DNA, the TCRdb call of TRBD2 cannot be checked. CDR3 length equals 20 residues. Germline CDR1 SGHTA, CDR2 FQGTGA.

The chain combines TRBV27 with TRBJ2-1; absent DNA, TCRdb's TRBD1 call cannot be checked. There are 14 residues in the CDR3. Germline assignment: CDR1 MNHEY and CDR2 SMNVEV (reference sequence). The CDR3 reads CASSLSQGAREQFF.

The CDR3 sequence is CSARDHPQGAAYEQYF. The chain links TRBV20-1 to TRBJ2-7; TCRdb gives TRBD1 as the D gene, but with no DNA this cannot be confirmed. Per the germline V gene, CDR1 is DFQATT and CDR2 is SNEGSKA (reference sequence). There are 16 residues in the CDR3.

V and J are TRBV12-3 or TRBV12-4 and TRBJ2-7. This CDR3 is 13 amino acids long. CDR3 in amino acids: CASSLSHVGEQYF.

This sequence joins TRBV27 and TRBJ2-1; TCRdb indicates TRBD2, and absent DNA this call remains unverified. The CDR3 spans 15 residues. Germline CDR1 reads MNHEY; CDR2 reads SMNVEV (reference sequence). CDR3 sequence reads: CASSLSLAGVNEQFF.

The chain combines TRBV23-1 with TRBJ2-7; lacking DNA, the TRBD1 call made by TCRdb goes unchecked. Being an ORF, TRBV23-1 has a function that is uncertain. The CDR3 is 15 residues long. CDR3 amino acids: CASGHRTAPSYEQYF.

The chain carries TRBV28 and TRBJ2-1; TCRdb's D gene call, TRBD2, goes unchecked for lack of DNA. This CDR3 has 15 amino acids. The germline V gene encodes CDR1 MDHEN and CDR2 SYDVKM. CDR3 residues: CASSYGLAVYNEQFF.